The clone carrying this T cell receptor beta chain was counted only a few times. Antigen unknown. The data were taken from a study of shared clonotypes between healthy human individuals. Study observations and caveats: Clonotypes that were shared across a few donors made up approximately 5% of naive CD4 clonotypes. Memory subsets had estimated richness that was generally smaller than that of naive subsets.

Those who donated, Caucasian adults without exception, all lived in Nashville, Tennessee. The ends were cut back, 0 bases at V and 8 bases at J, with 13 bases in the middle. The CDR3 is 14 amino acids. Germline V gene data show CDR1 as MDHEN and CDR2 as SYDVKM. Deep was the level at which the assay was run. Sequencing was performed with immunoSEQ multiplex PCR; in TCRdb, only in-frame clones are kept and a portion is missing. The sample holds some 900,000 clones, over 75% seen once. Sequencing was performed on memory CD4+ T cells sorted from blood. Noted subset: CD45RA-negative fraction. This clonotype originated in a man between 18 and 29 years old in good health. The J gene is TRBJ1-2, the V gene TRBV28; D is possibly TRBD1 (6 bases). The CDR3, as DNA: TGTGCCAGCAGTTTATGGCCGGGACAAGGCGGCTACACCTTC. Protein sequence: CASSLWPGQGGYTF.